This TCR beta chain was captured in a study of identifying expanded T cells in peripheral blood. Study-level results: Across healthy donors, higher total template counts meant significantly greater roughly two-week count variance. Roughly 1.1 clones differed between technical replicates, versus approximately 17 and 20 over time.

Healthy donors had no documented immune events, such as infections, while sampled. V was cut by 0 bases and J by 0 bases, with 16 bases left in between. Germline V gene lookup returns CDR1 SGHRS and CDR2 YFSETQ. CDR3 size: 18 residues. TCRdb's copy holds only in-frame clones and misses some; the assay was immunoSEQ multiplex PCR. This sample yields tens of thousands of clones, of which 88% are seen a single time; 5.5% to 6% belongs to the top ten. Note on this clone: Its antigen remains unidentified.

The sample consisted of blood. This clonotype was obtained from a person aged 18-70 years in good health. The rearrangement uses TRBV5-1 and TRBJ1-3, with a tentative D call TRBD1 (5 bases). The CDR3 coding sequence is TGCGCCAGCAGCTTGGGCCTGATTCAGGGCAGCTCTGGAAACACCATATATTTT. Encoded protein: CASSLGLIQGSSGNTIYF.